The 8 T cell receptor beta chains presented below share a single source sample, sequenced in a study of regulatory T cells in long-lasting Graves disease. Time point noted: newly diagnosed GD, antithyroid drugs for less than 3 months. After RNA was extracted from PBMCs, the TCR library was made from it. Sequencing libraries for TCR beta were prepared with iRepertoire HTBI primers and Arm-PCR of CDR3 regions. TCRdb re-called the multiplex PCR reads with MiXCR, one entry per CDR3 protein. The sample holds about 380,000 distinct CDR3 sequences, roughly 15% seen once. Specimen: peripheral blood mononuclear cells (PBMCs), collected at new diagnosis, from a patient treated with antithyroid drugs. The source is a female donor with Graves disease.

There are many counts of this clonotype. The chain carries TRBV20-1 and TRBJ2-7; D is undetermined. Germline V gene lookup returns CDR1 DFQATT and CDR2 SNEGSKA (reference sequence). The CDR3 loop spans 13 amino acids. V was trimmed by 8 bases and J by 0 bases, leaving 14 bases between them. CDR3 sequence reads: CSRHEVSSYEQYF. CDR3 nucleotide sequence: TGCAGTCGCCACGAGGTTAGCTCCTACGAGCAGTACTTC.

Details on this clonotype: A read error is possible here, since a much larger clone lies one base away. The CDR3 sequence: CASSSRGDYMNTEAFF. The CDR3 coding sequence is TGTGCCAGCAGCTCACGGGGGGACTACATGAACACTGAAGCTTTCTTT. The chain employs TRBV7-9 and TRBJ1-1; weak D call: TRBD1 (5 bases). Trimming left V 4 bases short and J 0 bases short, with 15 bases between. The CDR3 runs 16 residues. The germline gives CDR1 SEHNR, CDR2 FQNEAQ (reference sequence).

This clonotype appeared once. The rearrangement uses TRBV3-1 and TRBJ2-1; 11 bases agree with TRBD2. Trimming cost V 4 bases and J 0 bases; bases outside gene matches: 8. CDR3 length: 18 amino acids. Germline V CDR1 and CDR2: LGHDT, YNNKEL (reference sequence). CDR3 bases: TGTGCCAGCAGCCGACTAGCGGGGTCCCCTAGCTCCTACAATGAGCAGTTCTTC. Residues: CASSRLAGSPSSYNEQFF.

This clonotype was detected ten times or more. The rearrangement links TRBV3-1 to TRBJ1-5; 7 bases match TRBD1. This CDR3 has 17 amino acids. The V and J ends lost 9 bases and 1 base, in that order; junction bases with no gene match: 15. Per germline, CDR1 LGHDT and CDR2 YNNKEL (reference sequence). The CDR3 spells CARIDRETPRSNQPQHF. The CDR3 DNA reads TGTGCCAGGATTGACAGGGAGACCCCAAGGAGCAATCAGCCCCAGCATTTT.

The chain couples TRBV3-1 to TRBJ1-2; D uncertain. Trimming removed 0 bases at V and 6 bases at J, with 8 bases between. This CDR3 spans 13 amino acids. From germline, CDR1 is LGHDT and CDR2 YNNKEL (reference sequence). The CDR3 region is CASSQDWENGYTF. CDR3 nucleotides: TGTGCCAGCAGCCAAGATTGGGAGAATGGCTACACCTTC.

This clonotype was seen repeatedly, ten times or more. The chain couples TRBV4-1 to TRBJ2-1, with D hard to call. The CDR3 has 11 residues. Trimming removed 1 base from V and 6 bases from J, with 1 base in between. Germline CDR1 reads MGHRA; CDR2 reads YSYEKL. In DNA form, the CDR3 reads TGCGCCAGCAGCCAAGTCAATGAGCAGTTCTTC. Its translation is CASSQVNEQFF.

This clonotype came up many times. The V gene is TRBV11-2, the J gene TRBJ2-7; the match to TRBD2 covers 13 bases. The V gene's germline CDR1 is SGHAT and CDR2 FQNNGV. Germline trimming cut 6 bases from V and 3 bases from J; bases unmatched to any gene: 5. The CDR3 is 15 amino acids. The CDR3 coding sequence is TGTGCCAGCAGTCGCTGGACTAGCGGGAGCTACGAGCAGTACTTC. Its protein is CASSRWTSGSYEQYF.

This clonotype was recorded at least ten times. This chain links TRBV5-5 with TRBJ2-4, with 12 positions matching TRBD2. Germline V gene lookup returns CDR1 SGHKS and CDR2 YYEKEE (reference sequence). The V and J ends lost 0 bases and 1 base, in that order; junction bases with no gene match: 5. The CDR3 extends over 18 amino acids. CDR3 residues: CASSLGLAGEGAKNIQYF. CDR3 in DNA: TGTGCCAGCAGCTTGGGACTAGCGGGAGAAGGGGCCAAAAACATTCAGTACTTC.